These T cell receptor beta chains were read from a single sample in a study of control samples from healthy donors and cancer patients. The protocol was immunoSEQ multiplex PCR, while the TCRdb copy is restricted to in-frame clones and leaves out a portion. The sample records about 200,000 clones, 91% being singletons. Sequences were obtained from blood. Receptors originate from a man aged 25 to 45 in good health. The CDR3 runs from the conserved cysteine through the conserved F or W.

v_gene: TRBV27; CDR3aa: CASGQGPATNEKLFF
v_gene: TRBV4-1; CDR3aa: CASSQEVSSNYEQYF
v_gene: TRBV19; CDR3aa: CASSRELSSGANVLTF
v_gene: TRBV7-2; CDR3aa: CASSLGRHEQFF
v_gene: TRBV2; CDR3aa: CASNPGNTIYF
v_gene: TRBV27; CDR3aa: CASTPTGSPNQPQHF
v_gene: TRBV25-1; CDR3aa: CASSESGSLYEQYF
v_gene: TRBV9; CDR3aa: CASSVGGGEGSPLHF
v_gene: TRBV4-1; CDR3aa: CASSQDGQGRSGNTIYF
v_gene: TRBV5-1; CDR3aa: CASSPALNYGYTF
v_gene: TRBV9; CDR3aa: CASSARWGGNYGYTF
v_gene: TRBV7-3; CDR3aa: CASSSAGRGLNTEAFF